The next 4 T cell receptor beta chains were all read from a single sample in a study of T-cell memory formation after mild COVID-19. TCRdb ran MiXCR on the 5' RACE reads and lists one entry per CDR3 protein. Here the sample spans roughly 35,000 distinct CDR3 sequences, 20% to 25% being singletons. The source material was PBMCs or a T cell subset sorted from them (not recorded which). The source of these receptors is an adult who had mild COVID-19 (a few samples of this study predate the infection). Cell type and time point are not known.

This clonotype was observed many times. The chain employs TRBV5-1 and TRBJ2-7, with 9 bases fitting TRBD2. This CDR3 comprises 16 residues. After removal of 2 bases from V and 0 bases from J, the junction contained 6 bases not matched to a gene. The germline V gene encodes CDR1 SGHRS and CDR2 YFSETQ. For the CDR3, the DNA is TGCGCCAGCAGCTTTGCTAGCGGGACCTTCTCCTACGAGCAGTACTTC. Amino acid sequence: CASSFASGTFSYEQYF.

This clonotype was detected ten times or more. The chain recombines TRBV2 with TRBJ2-3; D possibly uses TRBD1 or TRBD2 (5 bases each). V lost 6 bases and J 0 bases, leaving 10 bases between the germline ends. Per germline, CDR1 SNHLY and CDR2 FYNNEI. This CDR3 spans 14 amino acids. DNA for the CDR3: TGTGCCAGCAGCCCGGGACGAAGCACAGATACGCAGTATTTT. It translates to CASSPGRSTDTQYF.

This clonotype was found many times. This chain connects TRBV29-1 to TRBJ1-5; no clear D. The germline CDR1 and CDR2 sequences are SQVTM and ANQGSEA. The ends were cut back, 5 bases at V and 0 bases at J, with 11 bases in the middle. The CDR3 spans 14 residues. The CDR3 DNA reads as TGCAGCGTTTCCCCCTGGGGTAGCAATCAGCCCCAGCATTTT. It yields the protein CSVSPWGSNQPQHF.

This clonotype was observed many times. The rearrangement uses TRBV15 and TRBJ2-5, with 7 bases fitting TRBD2. Germline values: CDR1 LNHNV, CDR2 YYDKDF (reference sequence). The CDR3 has 13 residues. Trimming at V came to 5 bases and at J to 2 bases, leaving 2 bases not matched to a gene. This chain's CDR3 is CATSSGGQETQYF. CDR3 DNA sequence: TGTGCCACCAGCTCCGGGGGGCAAGAGACCCAGTACTTC.